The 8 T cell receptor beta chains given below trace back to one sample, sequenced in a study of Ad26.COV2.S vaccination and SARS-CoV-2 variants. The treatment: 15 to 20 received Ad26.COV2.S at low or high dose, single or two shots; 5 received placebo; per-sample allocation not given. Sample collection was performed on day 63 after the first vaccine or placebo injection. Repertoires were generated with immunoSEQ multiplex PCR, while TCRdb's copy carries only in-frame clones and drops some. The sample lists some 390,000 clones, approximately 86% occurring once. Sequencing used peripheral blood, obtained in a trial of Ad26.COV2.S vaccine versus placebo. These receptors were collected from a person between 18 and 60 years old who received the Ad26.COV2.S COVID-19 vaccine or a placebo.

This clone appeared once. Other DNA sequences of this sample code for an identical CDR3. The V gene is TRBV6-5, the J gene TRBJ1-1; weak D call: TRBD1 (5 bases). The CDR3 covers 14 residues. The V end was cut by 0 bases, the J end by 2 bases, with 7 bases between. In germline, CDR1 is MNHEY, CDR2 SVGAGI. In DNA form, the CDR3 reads TGTGCCAGCAGTTACTCTGGGGGAAACACTGAAGCTTTCTTT. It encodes CASSYSGGNTEAFF.

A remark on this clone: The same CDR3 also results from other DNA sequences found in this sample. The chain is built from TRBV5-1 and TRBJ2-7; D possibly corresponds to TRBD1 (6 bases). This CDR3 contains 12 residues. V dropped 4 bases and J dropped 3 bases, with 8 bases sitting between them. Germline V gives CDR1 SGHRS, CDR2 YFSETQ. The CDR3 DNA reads TGCGCCAGCAGCCAGGGGAGCTACGAGCAGTACTTC. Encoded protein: CASSQGSYEQYF.

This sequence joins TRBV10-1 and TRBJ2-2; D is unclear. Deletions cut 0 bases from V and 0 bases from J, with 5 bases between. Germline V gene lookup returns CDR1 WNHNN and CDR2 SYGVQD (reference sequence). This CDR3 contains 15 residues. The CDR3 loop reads CASSESFANTGELFF. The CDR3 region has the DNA TGCGCCAGCAGTGAGTCTTTTGCGAACACCGGGGAGCTGTTTTTT.

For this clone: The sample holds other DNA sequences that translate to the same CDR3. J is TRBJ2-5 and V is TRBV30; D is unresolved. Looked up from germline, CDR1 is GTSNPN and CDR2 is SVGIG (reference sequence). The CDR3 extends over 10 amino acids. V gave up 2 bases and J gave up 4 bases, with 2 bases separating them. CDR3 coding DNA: TGTGCCTGGAGTCGAGAGACCCAGTACTTC. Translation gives CAWSRETQYF.

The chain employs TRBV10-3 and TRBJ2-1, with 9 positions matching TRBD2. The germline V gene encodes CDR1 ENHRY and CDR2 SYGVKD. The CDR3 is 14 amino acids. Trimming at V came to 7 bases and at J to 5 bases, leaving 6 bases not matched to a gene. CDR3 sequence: CAITPAGGNNEQFF. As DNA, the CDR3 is TGTGCCATCACCCCAGCGGGGGGAAACAATGAGCAGTTCTTC.

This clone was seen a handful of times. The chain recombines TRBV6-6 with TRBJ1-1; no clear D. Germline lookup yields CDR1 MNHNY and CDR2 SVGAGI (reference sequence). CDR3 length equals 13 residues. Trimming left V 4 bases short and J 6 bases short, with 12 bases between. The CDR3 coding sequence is TGTGCCAGCAGTTCTTCACCAAATGCTGAAGCTTTCTTT. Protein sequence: CASSSSPNAEAFF.

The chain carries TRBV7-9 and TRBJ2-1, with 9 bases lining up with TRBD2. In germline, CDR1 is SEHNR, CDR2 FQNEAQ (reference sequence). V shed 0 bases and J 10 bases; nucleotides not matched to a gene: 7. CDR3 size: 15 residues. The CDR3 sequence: CASSLAAGGLGEQFF. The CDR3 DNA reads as TGTGCCAGCAGCTTAGCAGCGGGGGGCCTCGGGGAGCAGTTCTTC.

The CDR3 DNA reads TGTGCCAGTAAGGACCAAAGCTCCTACAATGAGCAGTTCTTC. Translating gives CASKDQSSYNEQFF. The V gene is TRBV19, the J gene TRBJ2-1; D remains unclear. CDR1 and CDR2 (germline): LNHDA, SQIVND (reference sequence). The CDR3 covers 14 residues. V was trimmed by 7 bases and J by 0 bases, leaving 10 bases between them.